The clone carrying this T cell receptor (beta chain) was seen only once. The repertoire was sequenced with immunoSEQ multiplex PCR; TCRdb's copy has only in-frame clones and lacks some. This repertoire shows about 150,000 clones, roughly 85% found once; its top ten account for under 8%. The source of the sample is a study of T cell responses to AZD1222 COVID-19 vaccine. V was clipped by 1 base and J by 4 bases, with 14 bases between them. This CDR3 has 15 residues. Germline V gene data show CDR1 as MNHNS and CDR2 as SASEGT. The chain joins TRBV6-1 to TRBJ2-7; D might be TRBD1 (6 bases). This sequence was found in an adult who received the MenACWY meningococcal vaccine as a control. The sample was peripheral blood, taken 28 days after the second dose of the MenACWY control vaccine. The DNA of the CDR3 is TGTGCCAGCAGTGAAGGGGCAGGGGTATTGTACGAGCAGTACGTC. Its protein is CASSEGAGVLYEQYV.